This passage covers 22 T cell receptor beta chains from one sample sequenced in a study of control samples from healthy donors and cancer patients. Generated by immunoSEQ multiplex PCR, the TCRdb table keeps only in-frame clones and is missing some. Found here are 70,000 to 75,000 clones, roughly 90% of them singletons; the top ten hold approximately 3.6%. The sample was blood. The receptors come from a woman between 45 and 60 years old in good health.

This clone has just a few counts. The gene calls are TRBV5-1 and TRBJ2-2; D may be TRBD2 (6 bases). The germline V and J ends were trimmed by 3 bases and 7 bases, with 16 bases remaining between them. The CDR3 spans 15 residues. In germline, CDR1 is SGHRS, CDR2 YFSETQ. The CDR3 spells CASSSVGGEVGELFF. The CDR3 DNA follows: TGCGCCAGCAGCTCCGTAGGAGGGGAGGTCGGGGAGCTGTTTTTT.

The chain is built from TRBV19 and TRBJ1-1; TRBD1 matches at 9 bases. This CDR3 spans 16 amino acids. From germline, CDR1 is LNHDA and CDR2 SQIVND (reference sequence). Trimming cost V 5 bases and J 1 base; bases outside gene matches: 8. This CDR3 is CASSPSWGQGNTEAFF. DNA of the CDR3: TGTGCCAGTAGTCCTTCCTGGGGACAGGGGAACACTGAAGCTTTCTTT. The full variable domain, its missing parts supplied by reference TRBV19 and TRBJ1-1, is DGGITQSPKYLFRKEGQNVTLSCEQNLNHDAMYWYRQDPGQGLRLIYYSQIVNDFQKGDIAEGYSVSREKKESFPLTVTSAQKNPTAFYLCASSPSWGQGNTEAFFGQGTRLTVV.

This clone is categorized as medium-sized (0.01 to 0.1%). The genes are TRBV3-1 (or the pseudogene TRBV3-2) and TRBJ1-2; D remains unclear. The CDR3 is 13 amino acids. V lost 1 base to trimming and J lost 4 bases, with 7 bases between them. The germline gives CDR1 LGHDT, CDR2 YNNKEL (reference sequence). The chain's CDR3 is CASSQGTPYGYTF. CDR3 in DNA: TGTGCCAGCAGCCAAGGGACCCCCTATGGCTACACCTTC.

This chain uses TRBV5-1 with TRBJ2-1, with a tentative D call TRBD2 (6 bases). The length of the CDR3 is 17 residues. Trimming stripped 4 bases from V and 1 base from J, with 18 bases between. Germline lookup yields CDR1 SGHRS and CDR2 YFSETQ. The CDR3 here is CASSLFGGSSSYNEQFF. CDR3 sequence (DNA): TGCGCCAGCAGCCTCTTTGGGGGGAGCTCGTCCTACAATGAGCAGTTCTTC.

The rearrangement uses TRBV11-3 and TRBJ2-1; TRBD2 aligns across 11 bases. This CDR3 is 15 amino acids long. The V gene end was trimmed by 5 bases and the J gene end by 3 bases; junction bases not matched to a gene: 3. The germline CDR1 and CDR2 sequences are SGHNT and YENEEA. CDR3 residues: CASSLGTSGYNEQFF. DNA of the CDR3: TGTGCCAGCAGCCTCGGGACTAGCGGCTACAATGAGCAGTTCTTC.

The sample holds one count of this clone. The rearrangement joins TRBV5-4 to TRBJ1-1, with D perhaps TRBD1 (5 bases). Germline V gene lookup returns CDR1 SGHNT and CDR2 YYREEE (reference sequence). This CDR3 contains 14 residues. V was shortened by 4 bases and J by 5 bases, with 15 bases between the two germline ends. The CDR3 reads CASSPGALRTEAFF. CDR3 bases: TGTGCCAGCAGCCCCGGGGCTCTGCGGACTGAAGCTTTCTTT.

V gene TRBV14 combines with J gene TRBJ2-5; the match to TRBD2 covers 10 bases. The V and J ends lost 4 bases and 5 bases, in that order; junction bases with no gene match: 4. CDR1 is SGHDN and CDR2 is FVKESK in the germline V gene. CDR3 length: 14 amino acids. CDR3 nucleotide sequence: TGTGCCAGCAGCCGCCCGGGACTAGCGGAGACCCAGTACTTC. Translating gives CASSRPGLAETQYF.

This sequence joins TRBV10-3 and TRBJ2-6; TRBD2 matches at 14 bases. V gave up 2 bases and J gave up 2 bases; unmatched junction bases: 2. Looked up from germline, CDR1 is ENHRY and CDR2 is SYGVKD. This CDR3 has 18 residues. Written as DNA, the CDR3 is TGTGCCATCAGTGAGGGGACTAGCGGGAGTACTGGGGCCAACGTCCTGACTTTC. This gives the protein CAISEGTSGSTGANVLTF.

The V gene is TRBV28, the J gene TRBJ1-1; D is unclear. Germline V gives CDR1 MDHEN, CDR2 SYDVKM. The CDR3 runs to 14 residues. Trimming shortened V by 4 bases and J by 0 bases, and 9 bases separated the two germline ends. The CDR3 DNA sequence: TGTGCCAGCAGTTCTGGCGGTCTGAACACTGAAGCTTTCTTT. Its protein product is CASSSGGLNTEAFF.

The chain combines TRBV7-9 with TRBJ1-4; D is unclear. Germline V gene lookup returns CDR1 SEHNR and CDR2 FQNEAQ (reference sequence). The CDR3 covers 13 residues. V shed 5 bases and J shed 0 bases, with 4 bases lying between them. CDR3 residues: CASSGTTNEKLFF. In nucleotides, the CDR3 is TGTGCCAGCAGCGGGACAACTAATGAAAAACTGTTTTTT.

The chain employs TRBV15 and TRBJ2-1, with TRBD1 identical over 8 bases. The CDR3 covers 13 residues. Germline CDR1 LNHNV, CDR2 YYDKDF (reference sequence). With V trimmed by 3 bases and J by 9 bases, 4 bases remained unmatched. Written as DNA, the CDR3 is TGTGCCACCAGCAGGGACAGGGTAACTGAGCAGTTCTTC. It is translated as CATSRDRVTEQFF. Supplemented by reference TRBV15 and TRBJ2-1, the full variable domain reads DAMVIQNPRYQVTQFGKPVTLSCSQTLNHNVMYWYQQKSSQAPKLLFHYYDKDFNNEADTPDNFQSRRPNTSFCFLDIRSPGLGDTAMYLCATSRDRVTEQFFGPGTRLTVL.

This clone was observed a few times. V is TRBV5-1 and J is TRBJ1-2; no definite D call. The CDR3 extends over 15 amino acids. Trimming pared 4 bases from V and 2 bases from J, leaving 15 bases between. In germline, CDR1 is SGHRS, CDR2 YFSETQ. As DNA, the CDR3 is TGCGCCAGCAGCCCAACTGAGATAGAGAACTATGGCTACACCTTC. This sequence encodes CASSPTEIENYGYTF.

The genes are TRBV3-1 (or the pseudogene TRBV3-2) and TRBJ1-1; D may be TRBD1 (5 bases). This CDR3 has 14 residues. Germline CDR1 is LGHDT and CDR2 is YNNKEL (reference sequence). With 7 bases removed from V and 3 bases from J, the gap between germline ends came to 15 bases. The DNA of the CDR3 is TGTGCCAGCACCCCCCAGGGAGCGTACACTGAAGCTTTCTTT. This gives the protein CASTPQGAYTEAFF.

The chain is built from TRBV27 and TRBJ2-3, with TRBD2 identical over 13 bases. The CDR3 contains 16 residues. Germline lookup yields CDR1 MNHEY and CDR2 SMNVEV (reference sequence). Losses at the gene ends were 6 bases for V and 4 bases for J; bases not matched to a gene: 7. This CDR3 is CASRPTSGRPADTQYF. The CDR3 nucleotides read TGTGCCAGCAGACCGACTAGCGGGAGGCCCGCAGATACGCAGTATTTT.

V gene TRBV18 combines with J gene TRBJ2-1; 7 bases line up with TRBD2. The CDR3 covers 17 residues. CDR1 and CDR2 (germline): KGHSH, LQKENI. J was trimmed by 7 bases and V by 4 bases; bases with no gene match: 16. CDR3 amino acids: CASSLRLAPNGGNEQFF. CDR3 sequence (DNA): TGTGCCAGCTCACTCCGACTAGCTCCAAACGGAGGGAATGAGCAGTTCTTC.

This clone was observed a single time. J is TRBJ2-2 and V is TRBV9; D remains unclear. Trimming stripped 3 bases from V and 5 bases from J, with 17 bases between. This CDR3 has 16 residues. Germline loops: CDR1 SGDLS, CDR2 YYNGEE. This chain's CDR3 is CASSESQWTFTGELFF. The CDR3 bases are TGTGCCAGCAGCGAATCCCAGTGGACCTTTACCGGGGAGCTGTTTTTT.

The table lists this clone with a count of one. As DNA, the CDR3 is TGTGCCAGCAGGGGACACCGGGAAGCGGGCGAGCAGTACTTC. Amino acid sequence: CASRGHREAGEQYF. This chain connects TRBV28 to TRBJ2-7; D may correspond to TRBD1 or TRBD2 (6 bases each). V shed 6 bases and J shed 6 bases, with 18 bases lying between them. Germline assignment: CDR1 MDHEN and CDR2 SYDVKM. The CDR3 is made up of 14 amino acids. The full variable domain, with the rest looked up from reference TRBV28 and TRBJ2-7, is DVKVTQSSRYLVKRTGEKVFLECVQDMDHENMFWYRQDPGLGLRLIYFSYDVKMKEKGDIPEGYSVSREKKERFSLILESASTNQTSMYLCASRGHREAGEQYFGPGTRLTVT.

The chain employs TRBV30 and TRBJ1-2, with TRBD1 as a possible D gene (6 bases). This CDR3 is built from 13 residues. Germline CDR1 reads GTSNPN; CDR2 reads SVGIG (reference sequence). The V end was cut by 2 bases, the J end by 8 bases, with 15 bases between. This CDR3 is CAWSRWGARGYTF. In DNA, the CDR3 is TGTGCCTGGAGTAGATGGGGGGCAAGAGGCTACACCTTC.

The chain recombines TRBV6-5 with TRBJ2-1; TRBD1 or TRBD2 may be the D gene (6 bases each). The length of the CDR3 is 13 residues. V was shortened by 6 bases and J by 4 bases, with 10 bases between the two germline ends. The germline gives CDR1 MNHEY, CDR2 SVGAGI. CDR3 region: CASRRDIYNEQFF. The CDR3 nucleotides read TGTGCCAGCAGGCGGGACATTTACAATGAGCAGTTCTTC.

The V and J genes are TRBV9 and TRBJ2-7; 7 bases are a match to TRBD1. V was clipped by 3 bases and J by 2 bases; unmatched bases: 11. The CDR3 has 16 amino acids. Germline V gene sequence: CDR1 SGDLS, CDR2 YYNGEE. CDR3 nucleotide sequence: TGTGCCAGCAGCGAGGGATCCGGGACAGCGACCTACGAGCAGTACTTC. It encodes CASSEGSGTATYEQYF.

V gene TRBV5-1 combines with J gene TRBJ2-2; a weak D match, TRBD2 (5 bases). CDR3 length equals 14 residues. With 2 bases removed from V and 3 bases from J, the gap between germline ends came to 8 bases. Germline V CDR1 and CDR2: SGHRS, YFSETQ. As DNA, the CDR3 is TGCGCCAGCAGCTTCACTAGGGACACCGGGGAGCTGTTTTTT. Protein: CASSFTRDTGELFF.

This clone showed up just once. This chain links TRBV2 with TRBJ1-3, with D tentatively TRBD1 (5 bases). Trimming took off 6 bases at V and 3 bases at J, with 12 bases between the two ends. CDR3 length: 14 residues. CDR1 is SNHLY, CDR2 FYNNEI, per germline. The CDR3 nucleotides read TGTGCCAGCAGAAAGGACAAAATTGGAAACACCATATATTTT. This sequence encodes CASRKDKIGNTIYF.